The clone carrying this T cell receptor beta chain was observed once. Trimming removed 5 bases at V and 7 bases at J, with 14 bases between. The germline CDR1 and CDR2 sequences are SEHNR and FQNEAQ (reference sequence). CDR3 length: 13 amino acids. TCRdb keeps only in-frame clones here, not all; method: immunoSEQ multiplex PCR. The table shows under 65,000 clones, with 90% occurring only once. This sample is part of a study of T cell changes during pregnancy in multiple sclerosis. This TCR was recovered from a female donor in good health, enrolled as a control in a pregnancy study. The material sequenced was peripheral blood, taken in the first trimester of pregnancy. This rearrangement joins TRBV7-9 to TRBJ1-2; maybe TRBD1 (6 bases). The CDR3 is CASSPIQGTGYTF. The CDR3 nucleotides read TGTGCCAGCAGCCCCATCCAGGGGACTGGCTACACCTTC.